These 12 T cell receptor beta chains came from one sample sequenced in a study of tumor-infiltrating lymphocytes in primary liver carcinoma (dated by TCRdb to about 2017). The reads were generated on an Illumina HiSeq 2500. Starting from 500 to 650 ng total RNA, TCRbeta-specific cDNA was produced by reverse transcription with a constant-region primer and ProtoScript II reverse transcriptase. TCRbeta libraries were built with three nested multiplex PCR rounds, a slightly modified ARM-PCR procedure. The first two PCR rounds used multiplex TRBV1-TRBV30 forward primers with a Cbeta reverse primer, each for about 10 cycles. The public sequencing data were trimmed at Q25 with fastp and processed into clonotypes with MiXCR by TCRdb, which kept only in-frame beta chains. Rows matching on CDR3 protein sequence are summarized as one entry with the most common DNA and genes. Present in this sample are about 300,000 distinct CDR3 sequences, 50% to 70% of which were seen just once. The top ten hold roughly 10% of the sample.

Blood RNA was extracted from unsorted whole blood with TRIzol reagent; germline DNA came from the DNeasy Blood & Tissue kit. The specimen sequenced was peripheral blood. The receptors shown here come from a man aged 40-49 years with primary liver carcinoma and hepatitis B virus infection.

This clonotype was seen at least ten times. The gene calls are TRBV10-3 and TRBJ1-1, with 7 bases aligning to TRBD1. Losses at the gene ends were 6 bases for V and 7 bases for J; bases not matched to a gene: 8. The CDR3 has 13 residues. In germline, CDR1 is ENHRY, CDR2 SYGVKD. In nucleotides, the CDR3 is TGTGCCATCAGCACTGGGACAGACATTGAAGCTTTCTTT. It codes for CAISTGTDIEAFF.

This clonotype was seen a handful of times. The rearrangement uses TRBV7-8 and TRBJ2-7, with a tentative D call TRBD1 (5 bases). CDR3 size: 13 residues. The germline gives CDR1 SGHVS, CDR2 FQNEAQ. With 5 bases removed from V and 0 bases from J, the gap between germline ends came to 8 bases. In DNA, the CDR3 is TGTGCCAGCAGCGTACAGGACTCCTACGAGCAGTACTTC. Translated: CASSVQDSYEQYF.

As for this clonotype: A junction end diverges from the germline sequence, so it may reflect a read error. The rearrangement links TRBV28 to TRBJ1-1, with D hard to call. Germline CDR1 reads MDHEN; CDR2 reads SYDVKM. This CDR3 has 13 residues. Here the CDR3 DNA reads TGTGTCAGCAGGTCCGGATCGGACACTGAAGCTTTCTTT. Protein: CVSRSGSDTEAFF.

The rearrangement uses TRBV5-6 and TRBJ2-1; D might be TRBD2 (6 bases). In germline, CDR1 is SGHDT, CDR2 YYEEEE. The V and J ends lost 4 bases and 4 bases respectively, with 18 bases between them. This CDR3 contains 16 residues. The CDR3 protein is CASSHTGTGAYNEQFF. The CDR3 coding sequence is TGTGCCAGCAGCCATACCGGGACTGGCGCTTACAATGAGCAGTTCTTC.

This clonotype ranks as medium-sized (0.01 to 0.1%). The genes are TRBV11-2 and TRBJ2-1; possible D gene TRBD2, 6 bases. V lost 0 bases to trimming and J lost 5 bases, with 11 bases between them. The germline V gene has CDR1 SGHAT and CDR2 FQNNGV. The CDR3 contains 15 residues. CDR3 in amino acids: CASSLDGGYNNEQFF. DNA of the CDR3: TGTGCCAGCAGCTTAGATGGGGGGTACAACAATGAGCAGTTCTTC.

To note about this clonotype: Germline and junction disagree at one end, which may indicate a read error. The chain uses TRBV6-5 and TRBJ1-2; 7 bases line up with TRBD1. Germline V gene lookup returns CDR1 MNHEY and CDR2 SVGAGI. This CDR3 is 13 amino acids long. CDR3 DNA: TGTGCCAGCAGTCCTCGTCAGGGGGTTGGCTACACTTTC. Encoded protein: CASSPRQGVGYTF.

The rearrangement joins TRBV6-5 to TRBJ2-7; 11 bases match TRBD2. The germline gives CDR1 MNHEY, CDR2 SVGAGI. With V trimmed by 9 bases and J by 2 bases, 9 bases remained unmatched. The CDR3 runs 15 residues. The CDR3 nucleotides read TGTGCCAGTGGCTGGACTAGCGGGCGAACCTACGAGCAGTACTTC. The encoded protein is CASGWTSGRTYEQYF.

This clonotype came up once. The rearrangement joins TRBV21-1 to TRBJ2-7; whether TRBD1, the table's D call, matches the DNA was not checked. TRBV21-1 corresponds to a pseudogene. This CDR3 has 15 residues. The DNA for the CDR3 is TGTGCCAGCAGCAAAAATACCGCTGGGGGGGACGAGCAGTACTTC. Protein: CASSKNTAGGDEQYF.

Concerning this clonotype: This sequence may be a read error, since a much larger clone differs from it by one base. The CDR3: CASSSEGSSYNDQFF. The CDR3 DNA sequence: TGTGCCAGCAGTTCCGAGGGAAGTTCCTACAATGACCAGTTCTTC. The J gene is TRBJ2-1, the V gene TRBV6-6; a weak D match, TRBD2 (5 bases). Germline V lookup: CDR1 MNHNY, CDR2 SVGAGI (reference sequence). The length of the CDR3 is 15 residues.

Concerning this clonotype: A read error is possible here, since a much larger clone lies one base away. The genes are TRBV6-1 and TRBJ1-1, with D perhaps TRBD1 (5 bases). The CDR3 has 14 amino acids. Germline V gene sequence: CDR1 MNHNS, CDR2 SASEGT. As DNA, the CDR3 is TGTGCCAGCAACTTCGTCAGGGTAACCACTGAAGCTTCCTTT. This encodes CASNFVRVTTEASF.

This clonotype was counted a single time. Since a much larger clone is just one base distant, this may be a read error. Because the CDR3 is missing its conserved closing phenylalanine or tryptophan, this is likely a read error. Because the CDR3's place on the DNA is in doubt, the DNA is left out and the CDR3 is given as listed by TCRdb. J is TRBJ2-6 and V is TRBV12-3 or TRBV12-4; the table assigns TRBD2, which was not confirmed against the DNA. The CDR3 is 10 amino acids long, termini counted. The CDR3 spells CAGSLSSGWL.

The chain couples TRBV11-2 to TRBJ2-3; D gene ambiguous. The germline gives CDR1 SGHAT, CDR2 FQNNGV. The CDR3 spans 15 residues. Here the CDR3 DNA reads TGTACCGGCAGCTTAGCACGGGTTAGCACAGATACGCAGTATTTT. This gives the protein CTGSLARVSTDTQYF.